Below, one T cell receptor beta chain is given with its context. These data belong to a study of blood T cell repertoires in COVID-19. The assay was immunoSEQ multiplex PCR, and TCRdb's table has in-frame clones only and misses some. The sample holds 170,000 or so clones, about 87% seen once. CDR3 length: 17 residues. V trimming: 3 bases; J trimming: 7 bases; junction bases outside the gene matches: 16. Germline values: CDR1 MDHEN, CDR2 SYDVKM. The specimen was peripheral blood. The chain recombines TRBV28 with TRBJ2-5, with 8 bases fitting TRBD1. This clonotype was obtained from a man aged 35-49 years with active or convalescent COVID-19. The CDR3 DNA follows: TGTGCCAGCAGTTTCATTGGGGCAGGGGGCGCTTGGGGGACCCAGTACTTC. It translates to CASSFIGAGGAWGTQYF.